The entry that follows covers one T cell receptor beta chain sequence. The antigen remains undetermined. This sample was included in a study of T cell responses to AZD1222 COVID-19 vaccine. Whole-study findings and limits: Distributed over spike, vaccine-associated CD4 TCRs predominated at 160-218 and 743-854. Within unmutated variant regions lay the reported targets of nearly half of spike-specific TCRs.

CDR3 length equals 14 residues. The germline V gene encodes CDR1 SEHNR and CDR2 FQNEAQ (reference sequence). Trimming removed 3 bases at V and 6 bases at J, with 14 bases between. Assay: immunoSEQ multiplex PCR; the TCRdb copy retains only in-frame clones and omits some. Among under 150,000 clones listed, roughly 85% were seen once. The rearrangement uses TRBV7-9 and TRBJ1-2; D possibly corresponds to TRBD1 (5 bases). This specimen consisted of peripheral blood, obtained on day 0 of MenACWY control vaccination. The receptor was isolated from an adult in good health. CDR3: CASSLAEGIDGYTF. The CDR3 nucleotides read TGTGCCAGCAGCTTGGCGGAGGGGATCGATGGCTACACCTTC.